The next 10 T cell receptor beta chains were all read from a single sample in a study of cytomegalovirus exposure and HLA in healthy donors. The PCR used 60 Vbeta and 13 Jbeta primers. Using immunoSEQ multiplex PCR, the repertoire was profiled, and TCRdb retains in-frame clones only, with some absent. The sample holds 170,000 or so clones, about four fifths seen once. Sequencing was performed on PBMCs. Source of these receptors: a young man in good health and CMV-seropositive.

The CDR3 loop is CASRGAGVGYNEQFF. CDR3 DNA: TGTGCCAGCAGGGGAGCGGGAGTCGGGTACAATGAGCAGTTCTTC. The rearrangement joins TRBV6-5 to TRBJ2-7; 8 bases are a match to TRBD2. The J call may be in error: the DNA end matches TRBJ2-1 better. The germline gives CDR1 MNHEY, CDR2 SVGAGI. This CDR3 comprises 15 residues.

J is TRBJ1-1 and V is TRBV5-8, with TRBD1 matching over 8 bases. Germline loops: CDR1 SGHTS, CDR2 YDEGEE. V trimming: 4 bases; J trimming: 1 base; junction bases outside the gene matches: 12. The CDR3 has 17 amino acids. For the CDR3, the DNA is TGTGCCAGCAGCACAGGGGGGATAGGCAGGGGGAACACTGAAGCTTTCTTT. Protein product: CASSTGGIGRGNTEAFF.

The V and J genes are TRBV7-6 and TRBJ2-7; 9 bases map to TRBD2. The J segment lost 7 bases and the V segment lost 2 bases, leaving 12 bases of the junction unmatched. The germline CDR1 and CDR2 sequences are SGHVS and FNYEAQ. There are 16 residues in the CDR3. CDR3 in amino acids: CASSLPWGGRADEQYF. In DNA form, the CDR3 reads TGTGCCAGCAGCTTACCCTGGGGCGGGAGGGCGGATGAGCAGTACTTC.

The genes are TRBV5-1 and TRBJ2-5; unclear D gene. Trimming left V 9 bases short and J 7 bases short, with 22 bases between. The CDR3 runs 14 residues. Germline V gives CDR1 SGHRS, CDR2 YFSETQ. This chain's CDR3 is CATSSPNQEWTQYF. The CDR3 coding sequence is TGCGCCACCTCCTCCCCCAACCAAGAGTGGACCCAGTACTTC.

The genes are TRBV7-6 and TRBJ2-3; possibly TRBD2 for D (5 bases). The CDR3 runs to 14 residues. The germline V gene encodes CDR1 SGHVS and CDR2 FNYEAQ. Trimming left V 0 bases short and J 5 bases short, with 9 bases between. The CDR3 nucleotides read TGTGCCAGCAGCTTAGCCCCCGGGGAAGATACGCAGTATTTT. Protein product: CASSLAPGEDTQYF.

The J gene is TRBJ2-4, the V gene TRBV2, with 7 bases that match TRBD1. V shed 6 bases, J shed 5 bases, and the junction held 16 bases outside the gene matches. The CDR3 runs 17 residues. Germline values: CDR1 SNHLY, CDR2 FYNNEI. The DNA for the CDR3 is TGTGCCAGCAGCCCGAATCAAGGGGGCGACGAGGAAAACATTCAGTACTTC. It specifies CASSPNQGGDEENIQYF.

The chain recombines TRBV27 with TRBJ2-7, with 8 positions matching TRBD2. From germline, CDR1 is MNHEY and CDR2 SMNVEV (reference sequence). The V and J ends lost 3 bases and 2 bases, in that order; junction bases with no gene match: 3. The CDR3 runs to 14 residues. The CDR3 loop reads CASSFSGGAYEQYF. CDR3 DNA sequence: TGTGCCAGCAGTTTTTCGGGGGGGGCCTACGAGCAGTACTTC.

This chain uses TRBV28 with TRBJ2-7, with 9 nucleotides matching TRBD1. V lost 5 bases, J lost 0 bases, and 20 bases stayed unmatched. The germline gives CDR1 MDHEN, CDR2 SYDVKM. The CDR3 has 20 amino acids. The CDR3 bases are TGTGCCAGCAGTCCCCCGGGACAGGGACGGGGCGGCGAAAGCTCCTACGAGCAGTACTTC. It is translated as CASSPPGQGRGGESSYEQYF.

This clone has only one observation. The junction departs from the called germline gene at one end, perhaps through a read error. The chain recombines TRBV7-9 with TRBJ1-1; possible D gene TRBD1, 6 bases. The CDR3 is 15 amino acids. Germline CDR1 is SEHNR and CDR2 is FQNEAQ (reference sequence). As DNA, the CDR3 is TGTTCCAGCAGCTCATGGCAGGGGAGTGGCACTGAAGCTTTCTTT. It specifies CSSSSWQGSGTEAFF.

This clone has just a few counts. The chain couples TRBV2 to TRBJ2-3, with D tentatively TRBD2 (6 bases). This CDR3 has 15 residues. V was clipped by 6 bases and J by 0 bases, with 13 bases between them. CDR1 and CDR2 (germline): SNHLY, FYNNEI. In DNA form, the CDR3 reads TGTGCCAGCAGCAGGACTACCACTAGCACAGATACGCAGTATTTT. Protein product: CASSRTTTSTDTQYF.